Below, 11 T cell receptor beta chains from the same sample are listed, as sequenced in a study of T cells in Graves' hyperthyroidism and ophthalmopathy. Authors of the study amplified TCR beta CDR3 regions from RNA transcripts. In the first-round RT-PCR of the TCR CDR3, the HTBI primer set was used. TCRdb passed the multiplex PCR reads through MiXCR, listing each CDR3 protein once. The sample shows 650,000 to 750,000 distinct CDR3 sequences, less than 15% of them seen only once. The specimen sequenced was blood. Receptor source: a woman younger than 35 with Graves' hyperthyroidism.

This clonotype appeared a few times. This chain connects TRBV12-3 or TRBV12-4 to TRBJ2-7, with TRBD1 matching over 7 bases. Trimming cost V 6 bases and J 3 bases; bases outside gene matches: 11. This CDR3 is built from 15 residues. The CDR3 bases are TGTGCCAGCAGCCTAGGGTCAGGGGGTTTCTACGAGCAGTACTTC. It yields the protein CASSLGSGGFYEQYF.

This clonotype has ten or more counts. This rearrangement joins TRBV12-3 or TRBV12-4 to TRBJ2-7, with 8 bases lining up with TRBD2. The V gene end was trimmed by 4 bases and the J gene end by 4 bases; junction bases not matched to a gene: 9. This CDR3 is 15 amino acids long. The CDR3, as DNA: TGTGCCAGCAGTTCGAGCGGGAGACGGAGTTACGAGCAGTACTTC. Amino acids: CASSSSGRRSYEQYF.

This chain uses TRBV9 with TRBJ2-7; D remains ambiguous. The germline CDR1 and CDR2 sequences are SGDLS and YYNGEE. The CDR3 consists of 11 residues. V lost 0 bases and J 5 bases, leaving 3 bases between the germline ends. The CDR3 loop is CASSVGHEQYF. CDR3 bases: TGTGCCAGCAGCGTAGGTCACGAGCAGTACTTC.

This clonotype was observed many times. The CDR3 here is CSARPTGYYEQYF. CDR3 sequence (DNA): TGCAGTGCTAGACCGACAGGGTACTACGAGCAGTACTTC. The rearrangement links TRBV20-1 to TRBJ2-7; the match to TRBD1 covers 7 bases. After removal of 2 bases from V and 3 bases from J, the junction contained 4 bases not matched to a gene. Germline-derived CDR1 and CDR2 are DFQATT and SNEGSKA (reference sequence). This CDR3 has 13 residues.

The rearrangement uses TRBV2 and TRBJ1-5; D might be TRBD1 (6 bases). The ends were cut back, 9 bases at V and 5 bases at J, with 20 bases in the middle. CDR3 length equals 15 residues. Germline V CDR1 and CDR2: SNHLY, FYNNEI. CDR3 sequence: CASKGGTEAYQPQHF. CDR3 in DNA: TGTGCCAGTAAAGGGGGTACAGAAGCGTATCAGCCCCAGCATTTT.

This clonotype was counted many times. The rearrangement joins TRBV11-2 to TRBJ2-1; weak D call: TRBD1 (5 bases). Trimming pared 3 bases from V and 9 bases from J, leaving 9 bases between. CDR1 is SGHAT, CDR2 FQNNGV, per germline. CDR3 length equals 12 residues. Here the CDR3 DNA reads TGTGCCAGCAGCTTTGGGGCGAGTGAGCAGTTCTTC. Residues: CASSFGASEQFF.

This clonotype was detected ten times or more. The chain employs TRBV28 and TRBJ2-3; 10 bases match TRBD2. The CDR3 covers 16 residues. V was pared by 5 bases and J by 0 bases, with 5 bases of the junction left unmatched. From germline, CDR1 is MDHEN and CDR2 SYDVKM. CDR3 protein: CASSPGTSDSTDTQYF. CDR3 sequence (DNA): TGTGCCAGCAGTCCCGGGACTAGCGACAGCACAGATACGCAGTATTTT. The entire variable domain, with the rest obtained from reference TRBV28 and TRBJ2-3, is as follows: DVKVTQSSRYLVKRTGEKVFLECVQDMDHENMFWYRQDPGLGLRLIYFSYDVKMKEKGDIPEGYSVSREKKERFSLILESASTNQTSMYLCASSPGTSDSTDTQYFGPGTRLTVL.

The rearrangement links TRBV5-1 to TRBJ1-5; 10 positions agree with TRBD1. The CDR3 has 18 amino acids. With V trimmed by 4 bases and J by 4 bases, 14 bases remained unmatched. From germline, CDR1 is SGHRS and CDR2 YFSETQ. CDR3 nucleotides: TGCGCCAGCAGCGACCGGGACAGGGGCCGGTATTGGAATCAGCCCCAGCATTTT. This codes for CASSDRDRGRYWNQPQHF.

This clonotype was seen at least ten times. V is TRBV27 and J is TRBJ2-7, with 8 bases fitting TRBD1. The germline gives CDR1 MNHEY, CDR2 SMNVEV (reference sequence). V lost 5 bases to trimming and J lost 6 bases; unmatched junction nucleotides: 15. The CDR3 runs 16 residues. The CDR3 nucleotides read TGTGCCAGCAGTACCAAGACAGGGGTATTCTGGGGCGAGCAGTACTTC. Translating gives CASSTKTGVFWGEQYF.

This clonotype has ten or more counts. The CDR3, as DNA: TGTGCCAGCAGTTACCCCCGGGACGGGTACTCCTACGAGCAGTACTTC. Protein sequence: CASSYPRDGYSYEQYF. This chain uses TRBV6-5 with TRBJ2-7; D is possibly TRBD1 or TRBD2 (5 bases each). V lost 2 bases to trimming and J lost 0 bases, with 14 bases between them. Per germline, CDR1 MNHEY and CDR2 SVGAGI. CDR3 length equals 16 residues.

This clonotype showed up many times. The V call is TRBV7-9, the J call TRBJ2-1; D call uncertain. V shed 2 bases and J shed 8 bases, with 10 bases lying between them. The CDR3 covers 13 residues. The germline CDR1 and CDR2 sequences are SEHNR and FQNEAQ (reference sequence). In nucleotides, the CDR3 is TGTGCCAGCAGCTTACCCCTAGTCTATGAGCAGTTCTTC. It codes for CASSLPLVYEQFF.